These 10 T cell receptor gamma chains share one sample of origin, sequenced in a study of Vδ1+ human thymocytes. The antigens for these receptors are not known. Study-level results: Highly polyclonal TRG and TRD repertoires with Gaussian CDR3 length distributions appeared in thymus.

Extracted RNA was reverse transcribed into cDNA. The CDR3 regions were amplified by multiplex PCR from V-gene primers to a constant-region primer. TCRdb reanalyzed the multiplex PCR reads using CATT. Of approximately 40,000 gamma-chain clones listed, just over 20% were seen once; the top ten hold 1.5% to 2%. The sample comprised Vdelta1+ gamma-delta thymocytes from the thymus. Stated subset: FACS-sorted CD3+ TCRalphabeta- TCRVdelta1+ TCRVdelta2- thymocytes. These receptors originate from a girl less than two years old who had congenital heart surgery.

This clone came up once. The sample holds other DNA sequences that translate to the same CDR3. J is TRGJ1 or TRGJ2 and V is TRGV4. The CDR3 contains 15 residues. In germline, CDR1 is EGSTGY, CDR2 YDSYTSSV. After removal of 0 bases from V and 3 bases from J, the junction contained 8 bases not matched to a gene. CDR3 DNA sequence: TGTGCCACCTGGGATGGGCCGTGGATTTATTATAAGAAACTCTTT. It specifies CATWDGPWIYYKKLF.

The gene calls are TRGV9 and TRGJ1 or TRGJ2. The germline gives CDR1 GITISATS, CDR2 ISYDGTV (reference sequence). The CDR3 spans 15 residues. V was pared by 1 base and J by 4 bases, with 10 bases of the junction left unmatched. The CDR3 protein is CALWEVRRQYYKKLF. The CDR3 DNA reads TGTGCCTTGTGGGAGGTTCGCCGACAATATTATAAGAAACTCTTT.

This clone appeared a few times. The rearrangement joins TRGV8 to TRGJ1 or TRGJ2. Losses at the gene ends were 1 base for V and 11 bases for J; bases not matched to a gene: 5. This CDR3 spans 11 amino acids. Germline values: CDR1 VENAVY, CDR2 YDSYNSRV. In DNA form, the CDR3 reads TGTGCCACCTGGGATAGAGGTGAGAAACTCTTT. It encodes CATWDRGEKLF.

This clone was observed a handful of times. This clone may be a read error of a much larger clone one base away. Other DNA sequences in this specimen translate into the identical CDR3. The chain is built from TRGV4 and TRGJP2. J lost 8 bases, V lost 0 bases, and 3 bases had no gene match. CDR3 size: 13 residues. Germline CDR1 is EGSTGY and CDR2 is YDSYTSSV. CDR3 amino acids: CATWDGSDWIKTF. DNA for the CDR3: TGTGCCACCTGGGATGGGAGCGATTGGATCAAGACGTTT.

This chain uses TRGV4 with TRGJ1 or TRGJ2. CDR1 and CDR2 (germline): EGSTGY, YDSYTSSV. With V trimmed by 0 bases and J by 2 bases, 4 bases remained unmatched. The CDR3 runs 14 residues. In DNA, the CDR3 is TGTGCCACCTGGGATGGGTCACATTATTATAAGAAACTCTTT. It encodes CATWDGSHYYKKLF.

The chain combines TRGV3 with TRGJP1. The germline gives CDR1 VTNTFY, CDR2 YDVSTARD (reference sequence). CDR3 length: 17 amino acids. V lost 0 bases to trimming and J lost 6 bases; unmatched junction nucleotides: 13. In DNA, the CDR3 is TGTGCCACCTGGGACAGGCAGGAAAACTTATCTGGTTGGTTCAAGATATTT. This gives the protein CATWDRQENLSGWFKIF.

V gene TRGV2 combines with J gene TRGJ1 or TRGJ2. The CDR3 covers 18 residues. Germline V gives CDR1 EGSNGY, CDR2 YDSYNSKV. Losses at the gene ends were 6 bases for V and 3 bases for J; bases not matched to a gene: 23. The CDR3 sequence: CATWPYNPINPLYYKKLF. The DNA for the CDR3 is TGTGCCACCTGGCCCTATAATCCAATCAACCCTCTTTATTATAAGAAACTCTTT.

The V call is TRGV4, the J call TRGJ1 or TRGJ2. Trimming removed 0 bases from V and 10 bases from J; junction bases left unmatched: 6. Germline-derived CDR1 and CDR2 are EGSTGY and YDSYTSSV. The CDR3 is made up of 12 amino acids. The CDR3 here is CATWDGGRKKLF. As DNA, the CDR3 is TGTGCCACCTGGGATGGGGGGCGGAAGAAACTCTTT.

The chain employs TRGV2 and TRGJ1 or TRGJ2. This CDR3 comprises 12 residues. The J segment lost 12 bases and the V segment lost 0 bases, leaving 8 bases of the junction unmatched. Germline loops: CDR1 EGSNGY, CDR2 YDSYNSKV. The CDR3 here is CATWDGPSGKLF. The DNA of the CDR3 is TGTGCCACCTGGGACGGGCCGTCGGGGAAACTCTTT.

This clone was seen a few times. The chain links TRGV3 to TRGJ1 or TRGJ2. V was clipped by 1 base and J by 5 bases; unmatched bases: 11. The germline CDR1 and CDR2 sequences are VTNTFY and YDVSTARD (reference sequence). This CDR3 has 15 residues. CDR3 nucleotide sequence: TGTGCCACCTGGGACAGCTTAATTAGGAATTATAAGAAACTCTTT. Translation gives CATWDSLIRNYKKLF.